One TCR beta chain is described in this entry. The antigen remains unidentified. These data originate in a study of cytotoxic CD8 clonotypes in ibrutinib-treated CLL. Study-wide results and limits: On treatment, the uncommon public clonotypes contracted or remained stable.

Genomic DNA (approximately 2.1 micrograms) was obtained from cryopreserved PBMCs for construction of TCR beta libraries. Germline CDR1 reads SQVTM; CDR2 reads ANQGSEA. The V gene lost 7 bases and the J gene lost 0 bases, with 10 bases spanning the gap. CDR3 size: 13 residues. Measured with immunoSEQ multiplex PCR; TCRdb has only the in-frame clones, and not every one. The sample has around 160,000 clones, more than 70% seen once. The chain combines TRBV29-1 with TRBJ2-1; TRBD1 is a possible D gene (6 bases). Sequencing used PBMCs, obtained at disease progression, from a patient treated with ibrutinib. The receptor was derived from a human donor with chronic lymphocytic leukemia. The CDR3 DNA sequence: TGCAGCGCGAGGGGGTTCTCCTACAATGAGCAGTTCTTC. It yields the protein CSARGFSYNEQFF.